Detailed here is one TCR beta chain. Its specificity is not known. The data are from a study of OX40 agonist ivuxolimab in advanced cancers. At the level of the study: With ivuxolimab, an agonistic anti-OX40 (CD134) antibody, patients were treated.

The CDR3 has 14 residues. In germline, CDR1 is SGHAT, CDR2 FQDESV (reference sequence). With 2 bases removed from V and 6 bases from J, the gap between germline ends came to 11 bases. Clones were sequenced by immunoSEQ multiplex PCR, and TCRdb holds only the in-frame ones, with some missing. The sample has 54,000 or so clones; over 75% are singletons. Study-level findings and limits: Antigens targeted by the expanded peripheral T cells were not determined. Part of the nonresponder group also had normalized T-cell clonal expansion that was low. CD4+ and CD8+ T cells in blood underwent clonal expansion by week 6 at 0.1 to 3.0 mg/kg.

The chain recombines TRBV11-1 with TRBJ2-1; D uncertain. This sample comprised CD4+ or CD8+ T cells sorted from blood, obtained in a trial of the OX40 agonist ivuxolimab. The receptor was isolated from an adult with an advanced solid tumor such as melanoma, head and neck, liver or kidney cancer. The CDR3 region is CASSLLGSPNEQFF. In DNA form, the CDR3 reads TGTGCCAGCAGCTTATTAGGCAGCCCCAATGAGCAGTTCTTC.